A single sample gave rise to the 21 T cell receptor beta chains below, sequenced in a study of post-analysis software for immune sequencing data. No antigen is known for these receptors. General study points: When patients were compared with controls, 4 or 5 TRBV segments were more frequent, TRBV5-6, TRBV5-1 and TRBV20-1 among them.

TCR beta cDNA libraries had unique molecular identifiers. A single record per CDR3 protein comes from TCRdb applying MiXCR to the PCR reads. The table records roughly 200,000 distinct CDR3 sequences, approximately 28% of them present only once. What was sequenced was blood. All receptors come from a girl under 18 with multiple sclerosis.

Of note for this clonotype: Given a much more abundant clone one base away, this may be a read error. The CDR3: CVSQGGFATEQYF. CDR3 DNA sequence: TGTGTCAGTCAGGGGGGATTCGCTACGGAGCAGTACTTC. The chain is built from TRBV14 and TRBJ2-5; TRBD1 might be the D (7 bases). Germline values: CDR1 SGHDN, CDR2 FVKESK. The CDR3 covers 13 residues.

This clonotype was recorded at least ten times. This sequence joins TRBV6-5 and TRBJ2-5, with TRBD2 matching over 16 bases. V trimming: 6 bases; J trimming: 5 bases; junction bases outside the gene matches: 3. Germline-derived CDR1 and CDR2 are MNHEY and SVGAGI. The CDR3 loop spans 15 amino acids. The CDR3 nucleotides are TGTGCCAGCAGCCGGGGACTAGCGGGAGGGGAGACCCAGTACTTC. Amino acids: CASSRGLAGGETQYF.

Ten or more counts support this clonotype. J is TRBJ2-5 and V is TRBV2, with D perhaps being TRBD1 or TRBD2 (5 bases each). CDR1 is SNHLY, CDR2 FYNNEI, per germline. V lost 7 bases and J 2 bases, leaving 11 bases between the germline ends. The CDR3 runs to 13 residues. CDR3 DNA: TGTGCCAGCACTTATTGGGGGCAAGAGACCCAGTACTTC. It encodes CASTYWGQETQYF.

The chain joins TRBV7-9 to TRBJ2-3; perhaps D is TRBD1 or TRBD2 (5 bases each). This CDR3 is built from 15 residues. Trimming stripped 5 bases from V and 1 base from J, with 13 bases between. Germline lookup yields CDR1 SEHNR and CDR2 FQNEAQ (reference sequence). CDR3: CASSRAVGGTDTQYF. The CDR3 DNA sequence: TGTGCCAGCAGCAGAGCGGTGGGGGGCACAGATACGCAGTATTTT.

The chain recombines TRBV5-1 with TRBJ2-7, with 7 nucleotides matching TRBD2. V lost 4 bases and J lost 3; bases outside the gene matches: 13. The CDR3 consists of 16 residues. Looked up from germline, CDR1 is SGHRS and CDR2 is YFSETQ. CDR3 nucleotide sequence: TGCGCCAGCAGCCCGGCCCCCGGGACTACCTACTACGAGCAGTACTTC. It encodes CASSPAPGTTYYEQYF.

This clonotype was recorded at least ten times. The CDR3 sequence is CASSFQGRTEAFF. As DNA, the CDR3 is TGTGCCAGCAGCTTCCAGGGGCGCACTGAAGCTTTCTTT. The rearrangement links TRBV7-2 to TRBJ1-1, with a weak D call TRBD1 (6 bases). Trimming left V 3 bases short and J 4 bases short, with 9 bases between. The CDR3 loop spans 13 amino acids. Germline assignment: CDR1 SGHTA and CDR2 FQGNSA.

This clonotype has a single count. The chain carries TRBV20-1 and TRBJ1-1; perhaps TRBD1 as D (6 bases). The CDR3 consists of 14 residues. Germline V lookup: CDR1 DFQATT, CDR2 SNEGSKA (reference sequence). Trimming stripped 0 bases from V and 5 bases from J, with 13 bases between. The CDR3 region is CSAREGGRDTEAFF. For the CDR3, the DNA is TGCAGTGCTAGAGAGGGGGGCAGGGATACTGAAGCTTTCTTT.

There are many counts of this clonotype. V is TRBV28 and J is TRBJ2-3, with 15 bases lining up with TRBD2. V shed 6 bases, J shed 3 bases, and the junction held 4 bases outside the gene matches. CDR3 length equals 16 residues. Looked up from germline, CDR1 is MDHEN and CDR2 is SYDVKM. CDR3 protein: CASSLGLAGGTDTQYF. For the CDR3, the DNA is TGTGCCAGCAGCCTGGGACTAGCGGGAGGTACAGATACGCAGTATTTT.

This clonotype occurred a few times. The V call is TRBV5-1, the J call TRBJ2-7; D possibly corresponds to TRBD1 (6 bases). The CDR3 has 15 amino acids. Germline V gene data show CDR1 as SGHRS and CDR2 as YFSETQ. Between the trimmed V and J ends, which lost 0 bases and 5 bases, there was a span of 15 bases. CDR3 DNA sequence: TGCGCCAGCAGCTTGGAGGGACAAATTTACAACGAGCAGTACTTC. The encoded protein is CASSLEGQIYNEQYF.

This clonotype was seen many times. The chain is built from TRBV29-1 and TRBJ2-7, with D possibly being TRBD2 (5 bases). This CDR3 comprises 11 residues. Germline CDR1 reads SQVTM; CDR2 reads ANQGSEA. V was pared by 4 bases and J by 7 bases, with 11 bases between. CDR3 loop: CSVGGSGEQYF. Here the CDR3 DNA reads TGCAGCGTTGGCGGATCGGGGGAGCAGTACTTC.

This clonotype was recorded many times. The rearrangement uses TRBV5-1 and TRBJ2-5, with D possibly being TRBD2 (6 bases). V was pared by 5 bases and J by 3 bases, with 14 bases between. The CDR3 extends over 14 amino acids. Germline V gives CDR1 SGHRS, CDR2 YFSETQ. The CDR3 DNA follows: TGCGCCAGCAGATACGGGACTCCCAAAGAGACCCAGTACTTC. This encodes CASRYGTPKETQYF.

This clonotype was seen at least ten times. The chain has TRBV4-2 and TRBJ1-2, with 8 bases fitting TRBD1. CDR1 and CDR2 (germline): LGHNA, YNFKEQ. V dropped 0 bases and J dropped 1; count of bases not matched to a gene: 4. The CDR3 runs 16 residues. In nucleotides, the CDR3 is TGTGCCAGCAGCCAAGAGCGAACAGGGGGTAACTATGGCTACACCTTC. As protein: CASSQERTGGNYGYTF.

Many counts were recorded for this clonotype. This chain joins TRBV7-9 and TRBJ2-5, with D perhaps TRBD1 or TRBD2 (5 bases each). Per the germline V gene, CDR1 is SEHNR and CDR2 is FQNEAQ (reference sequence). This CDR3 has 14 amino acids. Between the trimmed V and J ends, which lost 6 bases and 9 bases, there was a span of 20 bases. As DNA, the CDR3 is TGTGCCAGCAGTTCCGGGACCGTGATCTTGTCCCAGTACTTC. It is translated as CASSSGTVILSQYF.

The V and J genes are TRBV5-1 and TRBJ2-7; D is undetermined. The V and J ends lost 4 bases and 3 bases respectively, with 8 bases between them. CDR1 is SGHRS, CDR2 YFSETQ, per germline. CDR3 length: 12 residues. CDR3 amino acids: CASSGDGYEQYF. CDR3 nucleotide sequence: TGCGCCAGCAGCGGGGATGGCTACGAGCAGTACTTC.

This chain connects TRBV12-3 or TRBV12-4 to TRBJ1-2; unclear D gene. This CDR3 comprises 12 residues. V was clipped by 4 bases and J by 8 bases, with 11 bases between them. CDR3 residues: CASSSVERGYTF. The CDR3 region has the DNA TGTGCCAGCAGTTCAGTAGAACGGGGCTACACCTTC.

This clonotype ranks as medium-sized. The chain recombines TRBV12-3 or TRBV12-4 with TRBJ2-5, with 7 bases matching TRBD2. V dropped 6 bases and J dropped 11; count of bases not matched to a gene: 9. This CDR3 region has 12 residues. The CDR3 here is CASSRDYPGQYF. The CDR3, as DNA: TGTGCCAGCAGCCGGGACTACCCGGGACAGTACTTC.

This clonotype has only a few counts. The chain combines TRBV5-1 with TRBJ2-5; 10 bases line up with TRBD1. The germline CDR1 and CDR2 sequences are SGHRS and YFSETQ. V lost 4 bases to trimming and J lost 4 bases; unmatched junction nucleotides: 7. The CDR3 spans 15 residues. The CDR3 coding sequence is TGCGCCAGCAGCCCAACCGGGACAGGGGTAGAGACCCAGTACTTC. Residues: CASSPTGTGVETQYF. The full variable domain, rest sourced from reference TRBV5-1 and TRBJ2-5, is KAGVTQTPRYLIKTRGQQVTLSCSPISGHRSVSWYQQTPGQGLQFLFEYFSETQRNKGNFPGRFSGRQFSNSRSEMNVSTLELGDSALYLCASSPTGTGVETQYFGPGTRLLVL.

A word on this clonotype: A read error may explain this, as a much larger clone is one base away. V is TRBV7-9 and J is TRBJ2-1, with 11 nucleotides matching TRBD2. The CDR3 contains 15 residues. CDR1 and CDR2 (germline): SEHNR, FQNEAQ (reference sequence). Here the CDR3 reads CASSLLAGGSNERFF. CDR3 DNA: TGTGCCAGCAGCTTACTAGCGGGAGGTAGCAATGAGCGGTTCTTC.

In its sample, this clonotype was seen a few times. This sequence joins TRBV27 and TRBJ2-3; tentative D call: TRBD2 (5 bases). The length of the CDR3 is 13 residues. Germline CDR1 is MNHEY and CDR2 is SMNVEV (reference sequence). Between the trimmed V and J ends, which lost 5 bases and 5 bases, there was a span of 11 bases. DNA for the CDR3: TGTGCCAGCAGTCTAGTCCGGGGAGATACGCAGTATTTT. It specifies CASSLVRGDTQYF.

There are many counts of this clonotype. This sequence joins TRBV5-1 and TRBJ2-7; D is ambiguous. Per the germline V gene, CDR1 is SGHRS and CDR2 is YFSETQ. The CDR3 loop spans 16 amino acids. V was clipped by 3 bases and J by 3 bases, with 19 bases between them. CDR3 amino acids: CASSSPPGRNFYEQYF. The CDR3 bases are TGCGCCAGCAGCTCCCCCCCGGGCCGAAACTTCTACGAGCAGTACTTC. Variable domain in full (rest from reference TRBV5-1 and TRBJ2-7): KAGVTQTPRYLIKTRGQQVTLSCSPISGHRSVSWYQQTPGQGLQFLFEYFSETQRNKGNFPGRFSGRQFSNSRSEMNVSTLELGDSALYLCASSSPPGRNFYEQYFGPGTRLTVT.

Note on this clonotype: A much larger clone lies one base from this, so it may be a read error. The V and J genes are TRBV6-2 or TRBV6-3 and TRBJ2-1; possibly TRBD2 for D (5 bases). Trimming removed 7 bases at V and 6 bases at J, with 13 bases between. Germline lookup yields CDR1 MNHEY and CDR2 SVGEGT. This CDR3 comprises 13 residues. In nucleotides, the CDR3 is TGTGCCAGCACCCCGAGAGGGTCCAATGAGCAGTTCTTC. Protein product: CASTPRGSNEQFF.